Each of the 19 T cell receptor beta chains below was sequenced from the same sample in a study of cytomegalovirus exposure and HLA in healthy donors. The PCR employed 60 Vbeta primers together with 13 Jbeta primers. The data were produced by immunoSEQ multiplex PCR, yet TCRdb's version contains in-frame clones alone and is incomplete. The table has about 64,000 clones, around 78% seen once. The sample taken for sequencing was PBMCs. The receptors shown here come from a man younger than 35 in good health and CMV-seropositive.

The chain employs TRBV6-1 and TRBJ1-2, with D possibly matching TRBD1 (5 bases). Between the trimmed V and J ends, which lost 2 bases and 4 bases, there was a span of 11 bases. The CDR3 is 14 residues long. Germline V gene lookup returns CDR1 MNHNS and CDR2 SASEGT. In nucleotides, the CDR3 is TGTGCCAGCAGTGAAAGGCAGGGAAGCTATGGCTACACCTTC. Its translation: CASSERQGSYGYTF.

This clone was seen once. V usage is TRBV5-1 and J usage is TRBJ2-3; 7 bases align to TRBD1. V trimming: 4 bases; J trimming: 2 bases; junction bases outside the gene matches: 4. The germline gives CDR1 SGHRS, CDR2 YFSETQ. This CDR3 is built from 14 residues. The CDR3 bases are TGCGCCAGCAGCGAGGGACAGATCACAGATACGCAGTATTTT. It yields the protein CASSEGQITDTQYF.

The chain combines TRBV30 with TRBJ2-3, with 7 bases identical to TRBD2. The trim removed 8 bases at V and 2 bases at J, leaving 19 bases unmatched. Germline V gene lookup returns CDR1 GTSNPN and CDR2 SVGIG (reference sequence). The CDR3 runs 17 residues. CDR3 coding DNA: TGTGCCCTGGCCGATCGGGGTGTAGCGGGTCACACAGATACGCAGTATTTT. Its protein is CALADRGVAGHTDTQYF.

A few counts support this clone. The V gene is TRBV6-5, the J gene TRBJ2-5, with TRBD1 identical over 8 bases. J lost 4 bases, V lost 5 bases, and 9 bases had no gene match. The germline V gene encodes CDR1 MNHEY and CDR2 SVGAGI. The CDR3 sequence is 15 residues long. The CDR3 DNA is TGTGCCAGCAGTGCAGGGGGCTCCGGAGCAGAGACCCAGTACTTC. Its protein product is CASSAGGSGAETQYF.

The J gene is TRBJ2-1, the V gene TRBV30, with TRBD2 identical over 9 bases. This CDR3 spans 17 amino acids. Trimming took 0 bases from V and 0 from J; bases not matched to a gene: 6. Per the germline V gene, CDR1 is GTSNPN and CDR2 is SVGIG (reference sequence). CDR3 amino acids: CAWSVLSSGSSYNEQFF. The CDR3 coding sequence is TGTGCCTGGAGTGTACTGAGTAGCGGGAGCTCCTACAATGAGCAGTTCTTC. The entire variable domain, with the rest obtained from reference TRBV30 and TRBJ2-1, is as follows: SQTIHQWPATLVQPVGSPLSLECTVEGTSNPNLYWYRQAAGRGLQLLFYSVGIGQISSEVPQNLSASRPQDRQFILSSKKLLLSDSGFYLCAWSVLSSGSSYNEQFFGPGTRLTVL.

This chain connects TRBV2 to TRBJ1-2; 7 nucleotides line up with TRBD1. V was pared by 1 base and J by 7 bases, with 6 bases of the junction left unmatched. The germline V gene encodes CDR1 SNHLY and CDR2 FYNNEI. The length of the CDR3 is 14 residues. In nucleotides, the CDR3 is TGTGCCAGCAGTGAAGAGTCAGGGGGTCGTGGCTACACCTTC. It encodes CASSEESGGRGYTF.

This CDR3 is CASSRTGGGRPQHF. CDR3 coding DNA: TGTGCCAGCAGCCGCACAGGGGGCGGGAGGCCCCAGCATTTT. The V and J genes are TRBV5-6 and TRBJ1-5; 9 bases fit TRBD1. The CDR3 sequence is 14 residues long. With 4 bases clipped from V and 9 bases from J, the junction kept 8 bases outside the gene matches. The germline V gene has CDR1 SGHDT and CDR2 YYEEEE. Filled out from reference TRBV5-6 and TRBJ1-5, the complete variable domain reads DAGVTQSPTHLIKTRGQQVTLRCSPKSGHDTVSWYQQALGQGPQFIFQYYEEEERQRGNFPDRFSGHQFPNYSSELNVNALLLGDSALYLCASSRTGGGRPQHFGDGTRLSIL.

The chain is built from TRBV4-1 and TRBJ2-3; 7 bases are a match to TRBD2. The junction had 6 bases not matched to a gene; V was cut back by 2 bases and J by 4 bases. CDR3 length: 15 residues. Germline values: CDR1 MGHRA, CDR2 YSYEKL. The CDR3 DNA sequence: TGCGCCAGCAGCCAAAAACCGGGAGGTTCAGATACGCAGTATTTT. Protein product: CASSQKPGGSDTQYF.

J is TRBJ2-1 and V is TRBV28, with 7 bases that match TRBD2. The CDR3 spans 15 residues. Germline-derived CDR1 and CDR2 are MDHEN and SYDVKM. The V gene end was trimmed by 2 bases and the J gene end by 8 bases; junction bases not matched to a gene: 9. CDR3 DNA sequence: TGTGCCAGCAGTTTACGCGAAGCGGGGTTGGATGAGCAGTTCTTC. Encoded protein: CASSLREAGLDEQFF.

The chain combines TRBV29-1 with TRBJ2-7, with 7 positions matching TRBD1. The V gene end was trimmed by 6 bases and the J gene end by 2 bases; junction bases not matched to a gene: 7. CDR1 and CDR2 from the germline V gene are SQVTM and ANQGSEA. The CDR3 is 13 residues long. CDR3 in amino acids: CSVGTDVPYEQYF. CDR3 nucleotides: TGCAGCGTGGGGACAGACGTTCCCTACGAGCAGTACTTC.

This rearrangement joins TRBV4-2 to TRBJ2-7; TRBD1 agrees at 9 bases. After removal of 0 bases from V and 7 bases from J, the junction contained 10 bases not matched to a gene. Germline CDR1 is LGHNA and CDR2 is YNFKEQ. The CDR3 runs 16 residues. For the CDR3, the DNA is TGTGCCAGCAGCCAAGATCTTGGGACAGGGCCGGATGAGCAGTACTTC. This sequence encodes CASSQDLGTGPDEQYF.

This chain connects TRBV6-4 to TRBJ2-5; TRBD1 might be the D (5 bases). Trimming left V 0 bases short and J 7 bases short, with 9 bases between. Germline CDR1 reads MRHNA; CDR2 reads SNTAGT. This CDR3 is 13 amino acids long. CDR3 sequence reads: CASSDSGAGTQYF. CDR3 DNA: TGTGCCAGCAGTGACTCTGGGGCAGGGACCCAGTACTTC.

This chain joins TRBV30 and TRBJ1-5, with D unclear. Per germline, CDR1 GTSNPN and CDR2 SVGIG (reference sequence). This CDR3 is built from 15 residues. V was cut by 0 bases and J by 5 bases, with 14 bases left in between. In DNA form, the CDR3 reads TGTGCCTGGAGTGTAAGAGGGCCGTACCATCAGCCCCAGCATTTT. The encoded protein is CAWSVRGPYHQPQHF.

This clone came up once. This sequence joins TRBV29-1 and TRBJ2-7; tentative D call: TRBD1 (5 bases). There are 14 residues in the CDR3. Between the trimmed V and J ends, which lost 0 bases and 2 bases, there was a span of 11 bases. CDR1 SQVTM and CDR2 ANQGSEA come from the germline V gene. The CDR3 sequence is CSVEDSPGTYEQYF. The CDR3 coding sequence is TGCAGCGTTGAAGATTCCCCAGGGACCTACGAGCAGTACTTC.

The rearrangement uses TRBV5-1 and TRBJ2-7; D ambiguous. Trimming pared 4 bases from V and 0 bases from J, leaving 17 bases between. Germline V gives CDR1 SGHRS, CDR2 YFSETQ. The CDR3 has 16 residues. CDR3 nucleotides: TGCGCCAGCAGCGACTTGTCGGGTATGAGCTCCTACGAGCAGTACTTC. It specifies CASSDLSGMSSYEQYF.

The sample holds one count of this clone. V usage is TRBV5-4 and J usage is TRBJ2-7; 8 bases agree with TRBD1. The CDR3 has 16 residues. The germline CDR1 and CDR2 sequences are SGHNT and YYREEE (reference sequence). V shed 0 bases, J shed 2 bases, and the junction held 7 bases outside the gene matches. CDR3 bases: TGTGCCAGCAGCTTGGTGGACAGGGCGGTAACCTACGAGCAGTACTTC. Residues: CASSLVDRAVTYEQYF.

This chain joins TRBV6-5 and TRBJ1-2; D remains ambiguous. Trimming pared 7 bases from V and 6 bases from J, leaving 18 bases between. The CDR3 is 14 amino acids. Germline V gene sequence: CDR1 MNHEY, CDR2 SVGAGI. In DNA, the CDR3 is TGTGCCAGCACCCCCGGTACGGAGGGCGATGGCTACACCTTC. Its protein product is CASTPGTEGDGYTF.

The chain carries TRBV5-1 and TRBJ1-3; D may be TRBD1 (6 bases). The germline gives CDR1 SGHRS, CDR2 YFSETQ. The V end was cut by 4 bases, the J end by 0 bases, with 23 bases between. The CDR3 has 19 residues. The CDR3 bases are TGCGCCAGCAGCCACAGCCCCCCGGGACAAATTAACTCTGGAAACACCATATATTTT. It translates to CASSHSPPGQINSGNTIYF.

V and J are TRBV6-6 and TRBJ2-7, with D uncertain. The CDR3 contains 12 residues. Germline V gene data show CDR1 as MNHNY and CDR2 as SVGAGI (reference sequence). The V end lost 5 bases, the J end lost 6 bases, and 11 bases lay between the germline ends. In nucleotides, the CDR3 is TGTGCCAGCAGTCCATCCACAAGCGAGCAGTACTTC. This codes for CASSPSTSEQYF.